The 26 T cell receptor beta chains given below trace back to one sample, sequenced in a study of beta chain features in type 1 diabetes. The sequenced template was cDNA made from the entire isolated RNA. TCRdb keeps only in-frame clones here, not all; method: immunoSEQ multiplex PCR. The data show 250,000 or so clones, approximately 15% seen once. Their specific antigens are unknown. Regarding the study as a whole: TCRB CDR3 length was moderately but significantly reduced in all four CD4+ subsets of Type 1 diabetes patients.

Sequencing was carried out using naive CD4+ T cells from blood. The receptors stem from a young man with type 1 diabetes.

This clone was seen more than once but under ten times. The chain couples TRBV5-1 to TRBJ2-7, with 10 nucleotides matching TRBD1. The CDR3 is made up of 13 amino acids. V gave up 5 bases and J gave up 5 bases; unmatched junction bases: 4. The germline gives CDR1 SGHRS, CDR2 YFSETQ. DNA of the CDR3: TGCGCCAGCAGTGGACAGGGGGGCCACGAGCAGTACTTC. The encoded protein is CASSGQGGHEQYF. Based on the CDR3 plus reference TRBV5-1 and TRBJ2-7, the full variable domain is KAGVTQTPRYLIKTRGQQVTLSCSPISGHRSVSWYQQTPGQGLQFLFEYFSETQRNKGNFPGRFSGRQFSNSRSEMNVSTLELGDSALYLCASSGQGGHEQYFGPGTRLTVT.

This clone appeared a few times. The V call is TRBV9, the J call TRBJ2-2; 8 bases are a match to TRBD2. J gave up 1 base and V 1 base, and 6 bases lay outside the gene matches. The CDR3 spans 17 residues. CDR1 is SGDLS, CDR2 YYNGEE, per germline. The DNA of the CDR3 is TGTGCCAGCAGCGTACATAGCGGGACACAGAACACCGGGGAGCTGTTTTTT. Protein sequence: CASSVHSGTQNTGELFF.

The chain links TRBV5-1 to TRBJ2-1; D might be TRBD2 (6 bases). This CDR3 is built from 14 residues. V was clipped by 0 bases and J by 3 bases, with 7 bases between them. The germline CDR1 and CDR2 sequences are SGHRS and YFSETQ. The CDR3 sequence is CASSLAGDYNEQFF. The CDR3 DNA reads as TGCGCCAGCAGCTTGGCGGGAGACTACAATGAGCAGTTCTTC.

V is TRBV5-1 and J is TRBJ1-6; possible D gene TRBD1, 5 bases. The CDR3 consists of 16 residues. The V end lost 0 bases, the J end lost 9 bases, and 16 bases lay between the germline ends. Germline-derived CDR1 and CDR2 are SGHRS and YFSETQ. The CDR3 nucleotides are TGCGCCAGCAGCTTGGTCGGTGGCAGGGTGATTTCACCCCTCCACTTT. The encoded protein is CASSLVGGRVISPLHF.

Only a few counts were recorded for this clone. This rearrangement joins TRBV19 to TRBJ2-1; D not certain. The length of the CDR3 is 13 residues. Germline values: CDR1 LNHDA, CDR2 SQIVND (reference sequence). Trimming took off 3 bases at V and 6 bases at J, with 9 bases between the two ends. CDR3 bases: TGTGCCAGTAGTATCATGAGGAGCAATGAGCAGTTCTTC. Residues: CASSIMRSNEQFF.

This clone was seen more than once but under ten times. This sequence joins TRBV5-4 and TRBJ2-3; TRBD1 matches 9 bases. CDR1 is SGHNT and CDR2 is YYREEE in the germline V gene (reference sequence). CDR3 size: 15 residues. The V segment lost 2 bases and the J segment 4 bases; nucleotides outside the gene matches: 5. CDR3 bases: TGTGCCAGCAGCTTTAGGGACAGGGAGGCAGATACGCAGTATTTT. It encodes CASSFRDREADTQYF.

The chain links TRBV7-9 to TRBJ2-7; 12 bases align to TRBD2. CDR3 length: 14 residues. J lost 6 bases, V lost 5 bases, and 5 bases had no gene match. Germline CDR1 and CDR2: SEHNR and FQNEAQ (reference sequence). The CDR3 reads CASSLGTSGLEQYF. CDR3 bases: TGTGCCAGCAGCCTTGGGACTAGCGGGCTCGAGCAGTACTTC.

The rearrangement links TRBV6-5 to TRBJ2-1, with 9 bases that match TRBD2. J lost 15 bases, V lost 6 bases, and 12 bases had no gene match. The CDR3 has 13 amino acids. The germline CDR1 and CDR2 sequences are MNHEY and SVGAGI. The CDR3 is CASSYQGLAGGFF. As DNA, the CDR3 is TGTGCCAGCAGCTATCAGGGACTAGCAGGGGGGTTCTTC.

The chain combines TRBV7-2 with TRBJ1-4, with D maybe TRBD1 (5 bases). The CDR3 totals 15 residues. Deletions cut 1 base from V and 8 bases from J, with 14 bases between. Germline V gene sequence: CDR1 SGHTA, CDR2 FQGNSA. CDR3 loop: CASSLVGGAREKLFF. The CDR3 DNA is TGTGCCAGCAGCTTAGTAGGAGGGGCGCGGGAAAAACTGTTTTTT.

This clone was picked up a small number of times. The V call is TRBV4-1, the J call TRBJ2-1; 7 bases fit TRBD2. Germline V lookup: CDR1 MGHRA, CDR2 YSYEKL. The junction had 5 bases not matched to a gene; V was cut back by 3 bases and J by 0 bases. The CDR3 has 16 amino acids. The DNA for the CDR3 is TGCGCCAGCAGCCAGGGGGGGGTTCCCTCCTACAATGAGCAGTTCTTC. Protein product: CASSQGGVPSYNEQFF.

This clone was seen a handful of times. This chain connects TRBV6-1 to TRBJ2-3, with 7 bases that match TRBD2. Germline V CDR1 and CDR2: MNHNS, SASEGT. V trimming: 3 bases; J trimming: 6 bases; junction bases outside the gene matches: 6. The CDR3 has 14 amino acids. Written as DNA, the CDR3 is TGTGCCAGCAGTGATCGGGGGGTATACGATACGCAGTATTTT. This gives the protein CASSDRGVYDTQYF.

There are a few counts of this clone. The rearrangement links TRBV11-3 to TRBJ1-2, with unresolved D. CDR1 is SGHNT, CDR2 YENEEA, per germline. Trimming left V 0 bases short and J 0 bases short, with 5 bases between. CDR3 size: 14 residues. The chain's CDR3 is CASSLDGANYGYTF. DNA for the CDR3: TGTGCCAGCAGCTTAGACGGGGCTAACTATGGCTACACCTTC.

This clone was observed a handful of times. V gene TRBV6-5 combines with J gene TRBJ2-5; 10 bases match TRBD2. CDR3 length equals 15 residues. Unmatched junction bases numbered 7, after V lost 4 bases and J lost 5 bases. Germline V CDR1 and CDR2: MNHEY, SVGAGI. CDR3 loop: CASSLDLAGVETQYF. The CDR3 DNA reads TGTGCCAGCAGTTTGGATCTAGCGGGGGTGGAGACCCAGTACTTC.

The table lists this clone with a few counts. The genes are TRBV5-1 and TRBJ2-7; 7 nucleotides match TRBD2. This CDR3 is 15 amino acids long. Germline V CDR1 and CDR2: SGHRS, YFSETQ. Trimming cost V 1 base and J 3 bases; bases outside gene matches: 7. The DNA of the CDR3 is TGCGCCAGCAGCTTGTTGGGCGGGAGCTACTACGAGCAGTACTTC. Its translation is CASSLLGGSYYEQYF.

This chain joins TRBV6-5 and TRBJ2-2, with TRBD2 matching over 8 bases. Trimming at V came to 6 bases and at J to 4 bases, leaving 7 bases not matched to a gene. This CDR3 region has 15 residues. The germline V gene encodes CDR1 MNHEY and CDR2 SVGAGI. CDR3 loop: CASSPRRGVTGELFF. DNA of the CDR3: TGTGCCAGCAGCCCCCGGCGGGGGGTCACCGGGGAGCTGTTTTTT.

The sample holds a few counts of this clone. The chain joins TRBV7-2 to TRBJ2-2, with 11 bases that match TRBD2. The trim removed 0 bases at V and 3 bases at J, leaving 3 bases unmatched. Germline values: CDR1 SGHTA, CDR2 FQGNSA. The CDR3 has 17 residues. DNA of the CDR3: TGTGCCAGCAGCTTAGCGCCGGGACTAGCGGACACCGGGGAGCTGTTTTTT. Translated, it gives CASSLAPGLADTGELFF.

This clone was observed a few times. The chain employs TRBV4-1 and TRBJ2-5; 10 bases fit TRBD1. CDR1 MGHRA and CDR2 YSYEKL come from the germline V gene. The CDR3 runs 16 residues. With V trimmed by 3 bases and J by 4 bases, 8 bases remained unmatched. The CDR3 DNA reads TGCGCCAGCAGCCAGGGGGACAGGGGAGGAGGAGAGACCCAGTACTTC. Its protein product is CASSQGDRGGGETQYF.

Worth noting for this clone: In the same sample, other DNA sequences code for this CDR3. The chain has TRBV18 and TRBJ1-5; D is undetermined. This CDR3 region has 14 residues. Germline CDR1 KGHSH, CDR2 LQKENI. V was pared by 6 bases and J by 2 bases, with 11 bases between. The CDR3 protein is CASSSTGGNQPQHF. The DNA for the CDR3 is TGTGCCAGCTCGTCAACCGGGGGCAATCAGCCCCAGCATTTT.

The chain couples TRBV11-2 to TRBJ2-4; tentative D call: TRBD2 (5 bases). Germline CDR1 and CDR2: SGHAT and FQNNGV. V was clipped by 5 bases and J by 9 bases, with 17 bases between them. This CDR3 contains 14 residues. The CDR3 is CASSPDGLSGIQYF. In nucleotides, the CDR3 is TGTGCCAGCAGCCCCGATGGACTGTCGGGCATTCAGTACTTC.

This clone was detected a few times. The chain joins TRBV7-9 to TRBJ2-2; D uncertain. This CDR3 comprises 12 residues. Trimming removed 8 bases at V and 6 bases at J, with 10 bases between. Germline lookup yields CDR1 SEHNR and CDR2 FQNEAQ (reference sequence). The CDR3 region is CASGTQAGELFF. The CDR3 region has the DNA TGTGCCAGCGGTACCCAGGCCGGGGAGCTGTTTTTT.

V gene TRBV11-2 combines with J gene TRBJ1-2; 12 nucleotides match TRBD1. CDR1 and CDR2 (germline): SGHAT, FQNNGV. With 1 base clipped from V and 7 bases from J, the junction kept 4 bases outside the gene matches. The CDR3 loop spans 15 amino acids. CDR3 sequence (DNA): TGTGCCAGCAGCTTAGCGGGACAGGGGGCTGGTGGCTACACCTTC. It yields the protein CASSLAGQGAGGYTF.

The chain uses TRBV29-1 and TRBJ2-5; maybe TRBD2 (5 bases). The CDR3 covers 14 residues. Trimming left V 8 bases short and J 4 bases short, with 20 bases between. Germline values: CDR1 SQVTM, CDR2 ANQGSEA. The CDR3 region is CSFSPRLSGETQYF. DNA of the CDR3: TGCAGCTTTAGCCCGAGACTAAGCGGAGAGACCCAGTACTTC.

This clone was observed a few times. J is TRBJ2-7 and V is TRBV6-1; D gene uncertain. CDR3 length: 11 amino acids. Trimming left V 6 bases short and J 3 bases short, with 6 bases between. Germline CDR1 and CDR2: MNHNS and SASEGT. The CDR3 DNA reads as TGTGCCAGCAGGATGAGCTACGAGCAGTACTTC. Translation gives CASRMSYEQYF.

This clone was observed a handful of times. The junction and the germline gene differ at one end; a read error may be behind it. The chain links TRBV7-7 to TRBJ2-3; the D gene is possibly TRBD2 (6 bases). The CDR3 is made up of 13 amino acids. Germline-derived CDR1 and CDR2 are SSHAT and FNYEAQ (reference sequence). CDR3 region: CASSPSGDDTQYF. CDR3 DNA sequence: TGTGCTAGCAGCCCCTCGGGGGATGATACGCAGTATTTT.

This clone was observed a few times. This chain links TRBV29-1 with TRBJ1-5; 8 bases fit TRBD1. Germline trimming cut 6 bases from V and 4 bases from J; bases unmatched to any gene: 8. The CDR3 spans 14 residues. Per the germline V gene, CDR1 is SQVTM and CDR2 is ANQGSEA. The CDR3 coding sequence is TGCAGCGTCGCTGGGACAGGCCCGAATCAGCCCCAGCATTTT. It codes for CSVAGTGPNQPQHF.

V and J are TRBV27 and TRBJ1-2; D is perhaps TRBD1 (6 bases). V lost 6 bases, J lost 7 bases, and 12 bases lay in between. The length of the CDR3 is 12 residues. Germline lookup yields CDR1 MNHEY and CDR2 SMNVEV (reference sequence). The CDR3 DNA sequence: TGTGCCAGCAGACGTACAGGGTCTGGCTACACCTTC. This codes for CASRRTGSGYTF.